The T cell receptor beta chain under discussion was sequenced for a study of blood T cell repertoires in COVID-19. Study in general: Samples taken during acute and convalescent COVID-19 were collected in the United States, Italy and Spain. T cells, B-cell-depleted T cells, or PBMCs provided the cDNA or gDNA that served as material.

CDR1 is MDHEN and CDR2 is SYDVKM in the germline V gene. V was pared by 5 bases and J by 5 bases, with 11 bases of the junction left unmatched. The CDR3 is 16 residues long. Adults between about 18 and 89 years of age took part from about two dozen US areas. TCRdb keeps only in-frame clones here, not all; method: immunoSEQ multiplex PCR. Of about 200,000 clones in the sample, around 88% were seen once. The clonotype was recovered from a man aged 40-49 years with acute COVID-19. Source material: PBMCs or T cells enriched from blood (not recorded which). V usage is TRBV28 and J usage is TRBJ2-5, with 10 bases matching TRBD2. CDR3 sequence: CASSPSQREGAETQYF. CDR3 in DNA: TGTGCCAGCAGTCCATCTCAGCGGGAGGGCGCGGAGACCCAGTACTTC. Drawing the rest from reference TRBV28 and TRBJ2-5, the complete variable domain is DVKVTQSSRYLVKRTGEKVFLECVQDMDHENMFWYRQDPGLGLRLIYFSYDVKMKEKGDIPEGYSVSREKKERFSLILESASTNQTSMYLCASSPSQREGAETQYFGPGTRLLVL.